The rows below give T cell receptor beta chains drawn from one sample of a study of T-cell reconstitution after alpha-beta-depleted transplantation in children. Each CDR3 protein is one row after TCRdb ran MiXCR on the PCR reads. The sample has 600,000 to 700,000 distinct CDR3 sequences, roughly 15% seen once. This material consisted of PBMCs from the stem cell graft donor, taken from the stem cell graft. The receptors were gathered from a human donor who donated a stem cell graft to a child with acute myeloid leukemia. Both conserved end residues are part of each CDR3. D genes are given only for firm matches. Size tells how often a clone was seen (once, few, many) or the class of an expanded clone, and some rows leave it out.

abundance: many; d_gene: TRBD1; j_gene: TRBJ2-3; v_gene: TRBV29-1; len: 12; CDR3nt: TGCAGCGGCGGGACAGGGGAAGGGACGCAGTATTTT; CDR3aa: CSGGTGEGTQYF
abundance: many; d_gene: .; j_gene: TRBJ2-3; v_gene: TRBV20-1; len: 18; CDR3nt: TGCAGTGCTCCTTTACCGGGACACCAACTAGCTCGCACAGATACGCAGTATTTT; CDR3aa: CSAPLPGHQLARTDTQYF
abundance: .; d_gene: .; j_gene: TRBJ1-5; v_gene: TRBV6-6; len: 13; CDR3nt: TGTGCCAGCAGTTATGCCCCGAATCAGCCCCAGCATTTT; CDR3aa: CASSYAPNQPQHF
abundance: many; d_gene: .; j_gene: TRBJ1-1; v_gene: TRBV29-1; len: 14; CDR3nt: TGCAGCGTTATTGCGAGGTTGGTGAACACTGAAGCTTTCTTT; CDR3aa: CSVIARLVNTEAFF
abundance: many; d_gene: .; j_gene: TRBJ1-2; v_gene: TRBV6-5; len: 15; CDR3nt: TGTGCCAGCTTCCGGATGGGGTTTGGCGATTATGGCTACACCTTC; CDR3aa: CASFRMGFGDYGYTF
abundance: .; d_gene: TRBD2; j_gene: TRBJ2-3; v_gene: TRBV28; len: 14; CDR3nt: TGTGCCACCTCTCTCGCGGGGGACACAGATACGCAGTATTTT; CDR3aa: CATSLAGDTDTQYF
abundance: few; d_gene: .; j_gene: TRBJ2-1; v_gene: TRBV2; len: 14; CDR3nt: TGTGCCGGTTCGGTGGGGGACCCGTACAATGAGCAGTTCTTC; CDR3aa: CAGSVGDPYNEQFF
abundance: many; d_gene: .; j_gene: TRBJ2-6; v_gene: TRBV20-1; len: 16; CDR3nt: TGCAGTGCTAGGTCAGGGGCGCGGGCTGGGGCCAACGTCCTGACTTTC; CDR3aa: CSARSGARAGANVLTF
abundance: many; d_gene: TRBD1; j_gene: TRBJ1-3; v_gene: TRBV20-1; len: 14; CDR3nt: TGCAGTGCTACCGACAGGGCGGGAGGAAACACCATATATTTT; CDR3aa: CSATDRAGGNTIYF
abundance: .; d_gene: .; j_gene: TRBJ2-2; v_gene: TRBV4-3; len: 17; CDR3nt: TGCGCCAGCAGCCACCCGAAGGGGGTCGCGAACACCGGGGAGCTGTTTTTT; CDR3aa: CASSHPKGVANTGELFF
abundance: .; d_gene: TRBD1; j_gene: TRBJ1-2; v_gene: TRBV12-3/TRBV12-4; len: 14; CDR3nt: TGTGCCAGCAGCCGCGGGACAGGAGCAGATGGCTACACCTTC; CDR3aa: CASSRGTGADGYTF
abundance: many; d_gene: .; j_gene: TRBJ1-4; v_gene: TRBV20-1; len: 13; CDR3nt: TGCAGTGCTCCAGGGGTGGGTTGGGAAAAACTGTTTTTT; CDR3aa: CSAPGVGWEKLFF
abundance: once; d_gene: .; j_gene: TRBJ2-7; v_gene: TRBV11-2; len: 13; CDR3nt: TGTGCCAGCAGCTTAGATCGATTTATAGTATTCCACTTC; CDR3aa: CASSLDRFIVFHF
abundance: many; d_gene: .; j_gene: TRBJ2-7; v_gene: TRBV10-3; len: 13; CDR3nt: TGTGCCATCAGACAGGGTGAAGGGAGCGAGCAGTACTTC; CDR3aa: CAIRQGEGSEQYF
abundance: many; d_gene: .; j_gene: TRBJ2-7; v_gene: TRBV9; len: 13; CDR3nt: TGTGCCAGCAGCCCGTCCGGGGCCTACGAGCAGTACTTC; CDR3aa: CASSPSGAYEQYF
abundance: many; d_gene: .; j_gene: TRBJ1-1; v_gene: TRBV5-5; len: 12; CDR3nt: TGTGCCAGCAGCTACCTAGCACAGGCGGCTTTCTTT; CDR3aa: CASSYLAQAAFF
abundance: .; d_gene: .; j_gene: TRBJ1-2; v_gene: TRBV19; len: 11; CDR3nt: TGTGCCAGTACTCATGCGTATGGCTACACCTTC; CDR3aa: CASTHAYGYTF
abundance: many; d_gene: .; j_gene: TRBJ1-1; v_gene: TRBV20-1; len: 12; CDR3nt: TGCAGTGCTAGAGGAGACAACACTGAAGCTTTCTTT; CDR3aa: CSARGDNTEAFF
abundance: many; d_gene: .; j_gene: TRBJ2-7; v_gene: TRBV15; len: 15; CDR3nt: TGTGCCACCAGCAGAGATAAGGTACCCCTAGCGGAGCAGTACTTC; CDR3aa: CATSRDKVPLAEQYF
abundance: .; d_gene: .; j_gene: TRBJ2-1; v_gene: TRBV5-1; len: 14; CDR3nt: TGCGCCAGCTCATGGACGGGGGCCTACAATGAGCAGTTCTTC; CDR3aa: CASSWTGAYNEQFF
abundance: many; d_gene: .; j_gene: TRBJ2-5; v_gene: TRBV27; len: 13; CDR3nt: TGTGCCAGCAGTTCGACAGGTCAAGAGACCCAGTACTTC; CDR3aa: CASSSTGQETQYF
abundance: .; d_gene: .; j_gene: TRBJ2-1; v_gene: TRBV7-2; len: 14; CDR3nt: TGTGCCAGCAGCTCCTACGGGCTAGATGATGAGCAGTTCTTC; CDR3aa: CASSSYGLDDEQFF
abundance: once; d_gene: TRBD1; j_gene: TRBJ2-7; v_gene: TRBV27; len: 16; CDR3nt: TGTGCCAGCAGTTTAGTTGGGGGACAGGGGGACTACGAGCAGTACTTC; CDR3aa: CASSLVGGQGDYEQYF
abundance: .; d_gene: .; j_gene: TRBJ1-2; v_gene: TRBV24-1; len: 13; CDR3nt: TGTGCCACCAGTGCGGACAGTGAACGAGGCTGCACCTTC; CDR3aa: CATSADSERGCTF
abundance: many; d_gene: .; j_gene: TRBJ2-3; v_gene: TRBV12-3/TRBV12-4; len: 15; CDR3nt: TGTGCCAGCAGACTCCGTATCAGCGTGGCAGATACGCAGTATTTT; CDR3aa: CASRLRISVADTQYF
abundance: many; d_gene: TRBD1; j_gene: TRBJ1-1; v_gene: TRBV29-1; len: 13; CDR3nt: TGCAGCGCTGAGACAGGGGGGAACACTGAAGCTTTCTTT; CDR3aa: CSAETGGNTEAFF
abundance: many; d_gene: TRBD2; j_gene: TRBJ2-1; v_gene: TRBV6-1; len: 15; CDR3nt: TGTGCCAGCAGTCCCACGGGGGGATGGAGAAGTGAGCAGTTCTTC; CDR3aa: CASSPTGGWRSEQFF
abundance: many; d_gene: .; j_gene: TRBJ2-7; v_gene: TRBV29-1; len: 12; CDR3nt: TGCAGCGTTGCCCCGAATGGGTACGAGCAGTACTTC; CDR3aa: CSVAPNGYEQYF
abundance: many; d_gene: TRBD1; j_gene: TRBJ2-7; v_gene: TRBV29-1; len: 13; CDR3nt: TGCAGCGCCCGACAGGGGGTAGGATACGAGCAGTACTTC; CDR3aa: CSARQGVGYEQYF
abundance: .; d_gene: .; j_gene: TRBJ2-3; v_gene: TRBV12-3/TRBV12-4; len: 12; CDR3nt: TGTGCCAGCAGTTTCAACCAGGATACGCAGTATTTT; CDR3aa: CASSFNQDTQYF
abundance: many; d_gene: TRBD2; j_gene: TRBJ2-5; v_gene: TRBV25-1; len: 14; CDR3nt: TGTGCCAGCAGTGACGGGTCGGGAGGGGAGACCCAGTACTTC; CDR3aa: CASSDGSGGETQYF
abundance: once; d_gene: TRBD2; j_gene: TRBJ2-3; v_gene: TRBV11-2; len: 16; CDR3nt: TGTGCCAGCAGCTTGACTGGTAGCGGGGTCACAGATACGCAGTATTTT; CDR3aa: CASSLTGSGVTDTQYF
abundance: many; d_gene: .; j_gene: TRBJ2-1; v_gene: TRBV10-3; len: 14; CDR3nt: TGTGCCATCAGTGAGGGGGCAGATAACAATGAGCAGTTCTTC; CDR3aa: CAISEGADNNEQFF
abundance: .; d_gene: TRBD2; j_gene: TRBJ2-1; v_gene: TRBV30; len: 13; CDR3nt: TGTGCCTGGAGTAGCGGGGGGGACAATGAGCAGTTCTTC; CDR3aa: CAWSSGGDNEQFF
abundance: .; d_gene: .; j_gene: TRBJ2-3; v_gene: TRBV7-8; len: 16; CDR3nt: TGTGCCAGCAGCTCCTTTCGGGGGATATTCACAGATACGCAGTATTTT; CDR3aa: CASSSFRGIFTDTQYF
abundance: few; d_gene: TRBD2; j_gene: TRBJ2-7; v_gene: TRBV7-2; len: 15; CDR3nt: TGTGCCAGCAGCGAAGAGCGGGGGGGGACCTACGAGCAGTACTTC; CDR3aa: CASSEERGGTYEQYF
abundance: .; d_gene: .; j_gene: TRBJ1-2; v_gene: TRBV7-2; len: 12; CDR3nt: TGTGCCAGCACCCCAGGGAACTATGGCTACACCTTC; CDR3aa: CASTPGNYGYTF
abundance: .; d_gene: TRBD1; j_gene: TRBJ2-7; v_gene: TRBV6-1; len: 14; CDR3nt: TGTGCCAGCAGGTCCGGGACAGGGTCGACCGAGCAGTACTTC; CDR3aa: CASRSGTGSTEQYF
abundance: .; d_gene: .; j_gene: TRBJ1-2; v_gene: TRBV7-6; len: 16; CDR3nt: TGTGCCAGCAGCTTAGAAGGGGTCAGGGCGGTAGATGGCTACACCTTC; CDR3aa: CASSLEGVRAVDGYTF
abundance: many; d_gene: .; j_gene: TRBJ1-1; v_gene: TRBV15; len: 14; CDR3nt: TGTGCCACCAGCCTAAAGGGGCTGAACACTGAAGCTTTCTTT; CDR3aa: CATSLKGLNTEAFF
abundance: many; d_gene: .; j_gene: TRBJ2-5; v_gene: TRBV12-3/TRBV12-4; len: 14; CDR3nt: TGTGCCAGCAGTCTGGGACGGCTCCGGGAGACCCAGTACTTC; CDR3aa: CASSLGRLRETQYF
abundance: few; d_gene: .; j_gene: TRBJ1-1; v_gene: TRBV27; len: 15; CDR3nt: TGTGCCAGCAGTGTTACCTCACAGGGTTTCACTGAAGCTTTCTTT; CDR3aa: CASSVTSQGFTEAFF
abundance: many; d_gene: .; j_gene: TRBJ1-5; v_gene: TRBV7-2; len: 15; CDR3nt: TGTGCCAGCAGCCCCCGAAGGGATAGCAATCAGCCCCAGCATTTT; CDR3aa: CASSPRRDSNQPQHF
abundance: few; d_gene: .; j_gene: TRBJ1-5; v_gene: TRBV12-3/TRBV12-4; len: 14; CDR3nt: TGTGCCAGCAGTTTGGGCCGAAGGGAGGAGCCCCAGCATTTT; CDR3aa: CASSLGRREEPQHF
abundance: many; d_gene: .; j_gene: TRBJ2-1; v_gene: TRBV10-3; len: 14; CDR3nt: TGTGCCATCAGTGAGCTCGGACTCGACAATGAGCAGTTCTTC; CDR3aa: CAISELGLDNEQFF
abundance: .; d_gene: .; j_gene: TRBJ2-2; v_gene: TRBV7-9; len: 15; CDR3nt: TGTGCCAGCAGCTTCCAGTCAGCCTCCACCGGGGAGCTGTTTTTT; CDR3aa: CASSFQSASTGELFF